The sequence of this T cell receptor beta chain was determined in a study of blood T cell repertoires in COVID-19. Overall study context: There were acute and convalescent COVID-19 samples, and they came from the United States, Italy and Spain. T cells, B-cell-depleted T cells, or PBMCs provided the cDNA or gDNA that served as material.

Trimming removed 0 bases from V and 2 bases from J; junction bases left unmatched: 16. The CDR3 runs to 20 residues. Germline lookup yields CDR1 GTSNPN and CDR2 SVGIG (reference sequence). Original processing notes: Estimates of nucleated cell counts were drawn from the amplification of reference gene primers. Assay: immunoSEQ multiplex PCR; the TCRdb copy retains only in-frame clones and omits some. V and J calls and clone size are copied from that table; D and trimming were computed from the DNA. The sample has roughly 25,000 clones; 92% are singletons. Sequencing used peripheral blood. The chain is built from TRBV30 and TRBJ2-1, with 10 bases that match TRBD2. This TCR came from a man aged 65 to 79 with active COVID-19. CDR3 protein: CAWSVLTPSGRAVAYNEQFF. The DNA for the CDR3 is TGTGCCTGGAGTGTCCTGACTCCCAGCGGGAGGGCCGTTGCCTACAATGAGCAGTTCTTC.